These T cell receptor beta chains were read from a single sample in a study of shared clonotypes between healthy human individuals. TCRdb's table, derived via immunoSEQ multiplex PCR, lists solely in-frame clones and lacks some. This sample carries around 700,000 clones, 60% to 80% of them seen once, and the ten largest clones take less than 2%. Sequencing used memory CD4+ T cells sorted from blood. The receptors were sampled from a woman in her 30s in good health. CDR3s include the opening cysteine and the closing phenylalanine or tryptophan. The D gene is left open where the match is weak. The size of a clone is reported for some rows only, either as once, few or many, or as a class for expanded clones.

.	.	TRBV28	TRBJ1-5	TGTGCCAGCAGTAGAAGGGACGCCGGGGGGGGGCCCCAGCATTTT	CASSRRDAGGGPQHF
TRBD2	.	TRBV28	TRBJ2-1	TGTGCCAGCAGTTTAGACGGGAGGAGGTACAATGAGCAGTTCTTC	CASSLDGRRYNEQFF
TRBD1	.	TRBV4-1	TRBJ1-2	TGCGCCAGCAGCCAGGGACAGGGAGGTACTAACTATGGCTACACCTTC	CASSQGQGGTNYGYTF
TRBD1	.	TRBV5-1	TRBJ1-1	TGCGCCAGCTCACAGGGGCCTGAAGCTTTCTTT	CASSQGPEAFF
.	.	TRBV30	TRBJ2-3	TGTGCCTGGAGTGTCAGAGGAGGTGAGGATACGCAGTATTTT	CAWSVRGGEDTQYF
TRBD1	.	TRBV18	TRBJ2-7	TGTGCCAGCTCCCCCGGACAGGGGGGGTTCTACGAGCAGTACTTC	CASSPGQGGFYEQYF
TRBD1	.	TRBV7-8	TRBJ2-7	TGTGCCAGCAGCGGGCGGACAGGGGGCTACGAGCAGTACTTC	CASSGRTGGYEQYF
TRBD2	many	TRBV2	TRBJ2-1	TGTGCCAGCAGCCCCGGGACTAGCTCCCACAATGAGCAGTTCTTC	CASSPGTSSHNEQFF
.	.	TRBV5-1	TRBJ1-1	TGCGCCAGCAGCTTGGCCCCGGGGGGGACGGGGACTGAAGCTTTCTTT	CASSLAPGGTGTEAFF
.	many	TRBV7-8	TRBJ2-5	TGTGCCAGCAGCCCAGGGGACCACCTCCAAGAGACCCAGTACTTC	CASSPGDHLQETQYF
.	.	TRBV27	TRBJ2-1	TGTGCCAGCAGTTTATTGACTCACCCGGCGGCCCAGGGCGATGAGCAGTTCTTC	CASSLLTHPAAQGDEQFF
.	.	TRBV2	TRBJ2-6	TGTGCCAGCAATGGTGGGCACTCTGGGGCCAACGTCCTGACTTTC	CASNGGHSGANVLTF
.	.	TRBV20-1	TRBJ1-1	TGCAGTGCCACTCCGAACACTGAAGCTTTCTTT	CSATPNTEAFF
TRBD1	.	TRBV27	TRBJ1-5	TGTGCCAGCAGCTGGACAGGTAATCAGCCCCAGCATTTT	CASSWTGNQPQHF
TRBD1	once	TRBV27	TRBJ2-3	TGTGCCAGCAGTATAGGACAGGCGGCAGATACGCAGTATTTT	CASSIGQAADTQYF
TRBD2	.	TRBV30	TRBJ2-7	TGTGCCTTATCTAGCGGAAGTTCCTACGAGCAGTACTTC	CALSSGSSYEQYF
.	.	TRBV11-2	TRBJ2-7	TGTGCCAGCAGCTTGGCGGGGGCCCCCTACGAGCAGTACTTC	CASSLAGAPYEQYF
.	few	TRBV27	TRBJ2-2	TGTGCCAGCAGTTTTGGGGGGAGGAACACCGGGGAGCTGTTTTTT	CASSFGGRNTGELFF
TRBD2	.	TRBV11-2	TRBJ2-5	TGTGCCAGCAGCTCCAGACTAGCGGGAAGCGAGACCCAGTACTTC	CASSSRLAGSETQYF
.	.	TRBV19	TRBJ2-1	TGTGCCAGTAGTCTGGCGGGATATGAGCAGTTCTTC	CASSLAGYEQFF
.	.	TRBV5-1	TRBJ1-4	TGCGCCAGCAGCTCCGGGACTAGAGGGGAAAAACTGTTTTTT	CASSSGTRGEKLFF
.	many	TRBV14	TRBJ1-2	TGTGCCAGCAGCCAAGCGAATGACAGAGCCGGGGGAACCTTC	CASSQANDRAGGTF
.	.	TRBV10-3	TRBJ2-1	TGTGCCATCAGTGAGTCTGCGGGACATCTGGGCTACAATGAGCAGTTCTTC	CAISESAGHLGYNEQFF
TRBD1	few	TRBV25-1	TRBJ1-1	TGTGCCAGCAGTGAATTAACGGGACAGGGATGGACTGAAGCTTTCTTT	CASSELTGQGWTEAFF
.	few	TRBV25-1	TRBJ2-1	TGTGCCAGCAGTGGAAACCAGGGGGGGCCCTACAATGAGCAGTTCTTC	CASSGNQGGPYNEQFF
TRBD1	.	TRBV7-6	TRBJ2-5	TGTGCCAGCAGCCAATTAGACAGGGTGGAGACCCAGTACTTC	CASSQLDRVETQYF
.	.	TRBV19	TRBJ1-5	TGTGCCAGTAGTATATCGATAAATCAGCCCCAGCATTTT	CASSISINQPQHF
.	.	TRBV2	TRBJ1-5	TGTGCCAGCAAAAACAGGGTTGGCAATCAGCCCCAGCATTTT	CASKNRVGNQPQHF
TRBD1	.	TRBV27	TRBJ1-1	TGTGCCAGCAGTACCCGACAGGGTACAACTTTCTTT	CASSTRQGTTFF
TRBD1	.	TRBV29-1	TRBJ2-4	TGCAGCGTTTTGGACAGGGCCAAAAACATTCAGTACTTC	CSVLDRAKNIQYF
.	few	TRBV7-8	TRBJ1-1	TGTGCCAGCAGCATGACACAGAACACTGAAGCTTTCTTT	CASSMTQNTEAFF
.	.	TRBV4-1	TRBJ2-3	TGCGCCAGCAGCGCGTCGAGCACAGATACGCAGTATTTT	CASSASSTDTQYF
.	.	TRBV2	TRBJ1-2	TGTGCCAGCAGTACCTGGGGCAGTGGCTACACCTTC	CASSTWGSGYTF
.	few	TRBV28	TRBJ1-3	TGTGCCAGCAACAAATGGGAAGGCACCATATATTTT	CASNKWEGTIYF
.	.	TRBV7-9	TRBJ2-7	TGTGCCAGCAGCTTCCCGAGATCCCAGGGGATTTCCTACGAGCAGTACTTC	CASSFPRSQGISYEQYF
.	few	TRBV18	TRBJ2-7	TGTGCCAGCTCACCAGTGAGCTCCTACGAGCAGTACTTC	CASSPVSSYEQYF
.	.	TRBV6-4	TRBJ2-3	TGTGCCAGCAGTGACTCGGAGAAAGATACGCAGTATTTT	CASSDSEKDTQYF
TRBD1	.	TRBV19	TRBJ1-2	TGTGCCAGTAGTATTAGGGGGCGCGGCTACACCTTC	CASSIRGRGYTF
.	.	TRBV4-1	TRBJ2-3	TGCGCCAGCAGCCAAGATCCTCCAGGAACAGGTATCCCAGATACGCAGTATTTT	CASSQDPPGTGIPDTQYF
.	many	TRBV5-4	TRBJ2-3	TGTGCCAGCAGCTTACGCGGGATCAATCCTAGCACAGATACGCAGTATTTT	CASSLRGINPSTDTQYF
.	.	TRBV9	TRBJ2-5	TGTGCCAGCAGCGTAGGTCCTGGGGAGACCCAGTACTTC	CASSVGPGETQYF
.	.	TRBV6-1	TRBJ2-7	TGTGCCAGCAGTGGGGGTCGGGCAGGGGTATTCTCCTACGAGCAGTACTTC	CASSGGRAGVFSYEQYF
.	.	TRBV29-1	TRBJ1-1	TGCAGCGTTTACAATTGGGGAGGGACTGAAGCTTTCTTT	CSVYNWGGTEAFF
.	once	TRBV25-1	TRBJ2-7	TGTGCCAGCTCTCGGGGTTCCTACGAGCAGTACTTC	CASSRGSYEQYF
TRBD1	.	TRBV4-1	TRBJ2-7	TGCGCCAGCAGCCCCGATTATCAGGGGGCCTACGAGCAGTACTTC	CASSPDYQGAYEQYF
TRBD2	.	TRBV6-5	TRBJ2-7	TGTGCCAGCAGTTATGTGACTAGCGGTAACTACGAGCAGTACTTC	CASSYVTSGNYEQYF
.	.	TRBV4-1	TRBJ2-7	TGCGCCAGCAGCCAAGTACCAGATACCTACGAGCAGTACTTC	CASSQVPDTYEQYF
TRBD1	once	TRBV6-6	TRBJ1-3	TGTGCCACCAGGGGACAGGGAGAACGTTCTGGAAACACCATATATTTT	CATRGQGERSGNTIYF
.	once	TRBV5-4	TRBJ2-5	TGTGCCAGCAGCCCTGGGACTGCCACGGGAACCCAGTACTTC	CASSPGTATGTQYF
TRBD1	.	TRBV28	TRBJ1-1	TGTGCCAGCAGACGCAGGGGGTCGGACACTGAAGCTTTCTTT	CASRRRGSDTEAFF
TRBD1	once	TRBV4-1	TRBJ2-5	TGCGCCAGCAGCCGGCATCAACAGGGGCTGTCGGAGACCCAGTACTTC	CASSRHQQGLSETQYF
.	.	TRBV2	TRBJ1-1	TGTGCCAGTATGGACTCTTTGAACACTGAAGCTTTCTTT	CASMDSLNTEAFF
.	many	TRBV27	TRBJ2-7	TGTGCCAGCAGTCCCCACCTCTCCTACGAGCAGTACTTC	CASSPHLSYEQYF
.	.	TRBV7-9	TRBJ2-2	TGTGCCAGCAGCTGGGGCGGATACACCGGGGAGCTGTTTTTT	CASSWGGYTGELFF
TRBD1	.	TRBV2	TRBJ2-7	TGTGCCAGCAGGGGACAGGGGGCGGGCGAGCAGTACTTC	CASRGQGAGEQYF
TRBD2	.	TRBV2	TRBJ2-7	TGTGCCAGCAGTGAAGTGGGGCGGGGGTCCTACGAGCAGTACTTC	CASSEVGRGSYEQYF
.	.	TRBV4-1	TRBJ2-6	TGCGCCAGCAGCCAAGGGTTCTCTGGGGCCAACGTCCTGACTTTC	CASSQGFSGANVLTF
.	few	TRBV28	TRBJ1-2	TGTGCCAGCACGGGCGATGGCTACACCTTC	CASTGDGYTF
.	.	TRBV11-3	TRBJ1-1	TGTGCCAGCAGCTTAGCGTATGGTACTGAAGCTTTCTTT	CASSLAYGTEAFF